The 28 T cell receptor beta chains listed next were all sequenced from one sample in a study of cytomegalovirus exposure and HLA in healthy donors. The PCR employed 60 Vbeta primers together with 13 Jbeta primers. Data came from immunoSEQ multiplex PCR; TCRdb stores just in-frame clones and leaves some out. The sample carries tens of thousands of clones, 73% recorded once. Sequencing used PBMCs. Receptors originate from a man aged 50 to 59 in good health and CMV-seronegative.

The rearrangement uses TRBV7-9 and TRBJ1-1; 10 bases fit TRBD1. Per the germline V gene, CDR1 is SEHNR and CDR2 is FQNEAQ (reference sequence). The CDR3 runs 15 residues. After removal of 1 base from V and 5 bases from J, the junction contained 4 bases not matched to a gene. The CDR3 is CASSLGTGGGTEAFF. The CDR3 nucleotides read TGTGCCAGCAGCTTAGGGACAGGGGGTGGAACTGAAGCTTTCTTT.

The chain combines TRBV7-9 with TRBJ1-4, with 11 bases matching TRBD1. CDR1 and CDR2 from the germline V gene are SEHNR and FQNEAQ (reference sequence). The CDR3 contains 15 residues. Trimming at V came to 3 bases and at J to 10 bases, leaving 7 bases not matched to a gene. CDR3 coding DNA: TGTGCCAGCAGCTTGGTTTTGGGACAGGGGGTAAAACTGTTTTTT. This codes for CASSLVLGQGVKLFF.

This clone was picked up a small number of times. V is TRBV7-8 and J is TRBJ2-1; 7 bases map to TRBD2. V gave up 6 bases and J gave up 1 base; unmatched junction bases: 9. This CDR3 spans 16 amino acids. CDR1 SGHVS and CDR2 FQNEAQ come from the germline V gene. The CDR3 DNA sequence: TGTGCCAGCAGGAAGATTCGGGGGGATTCCTACAATGAGCAGTTCTTC. This encodes CASRKIRGDSYNEQFF.

This clone was recorded once. The chain carries TRBV18 and TRBJ2-1; possibly TRBD1 for D (6 bases). V lost 3 bases and J 5 bases, leaving 17 bases between the germline ends. CDR1 is KGHSH, CDR2 LQKENI, per germline. The CDR3 is 16 residues long. This CDR3 is CASSPMNQGINNEQFF. The CDR3 DNA reads as TGTGCCAGCTCACCTATGAACCAGGGGATCAACAATGAGCAGTTCTTC.

This chain connects TRBV2 to TRBJ1-6; 10 bases fit TRBD1. V lost 4 bases to trimming and J lost 9 bases; unmatched junction nucleotides: 6. The CDR3 consists of 15 residues. Germline-derived CDR1 and CDR2 are SNHLY and FYNNEI. Here the CDR3 reads CASSVRDRGTSPLHF. CDR3 DNA sequence: TGTGCCAGCAGTGTCAGGGACAGGGGTACTTCACCCCTCCACTTT.

The rearrangement uses TRBV7-8 and TRBJ2-7; TRBD1 is a possible D gene (6 bases). Germline V gene lookup returns CDR1 SGHVS and CDR2 FQNEAQ. The CDR3 runs to 15 residues. The V and J ends lost 5 bases and 5 bases respectively, with 19 bases between them. The CDR3 spells CASSRRGQGSHEQYF. The CDR3 nucleotides are TGTGCCAGCAGCCGTCGGGGCCAGGGGTCCCACGAGCAGTACTTC. The full variable domain, its missing parts supplied by reference TRBV7-8 and TRBJ2-7, is GAGVSQSPRYKVAKRGQDVALRCDPISGHVSLFWYQQALGQGPEFLTYFQNEAQLDKSGLPSDRFFAERPEGSVSTLKIQRTQQEDSAVYLCASSRRGQGSHEQYFGPGTRLTVT.

In its sample, this clone was seen once. This chain links TRBV7-9 with TRBJ1-4, with a possible D match to TRBD1 (6 bases). V was pared by 0 bases and J by 4 bases, with 9 bases between. Germline CDR1 reads SEHNR; CDR2 reads FQNEAQ (reference sequence). The CDR3 has 15 residues. CDR3 in DNA: TGTGCCAGCAGCTTAGCGGACAGCTATAATGAAAAACTGTTTTTT. It is translated as CASSLADSYNEKLFF.

A single count supports this clone. This chain uses TRBV30 with TRBJ2-7; D might be TRBD1 (5 bases). With 2 bases removed from V and 4 bases from J, the gap between germline ends came to 18 bases. The V gene's germline CDR1 is GTSNPN and CDR2 SVGIG (reference sequence). The CDR3 is 15 residues long. The CDR3: CAWSRQGYPSYEQYF. The CDR3 bases are TGTGCCTGGAGTAGGCAGGGTTACCCTTCGTACGAGCAGTACTTC.

On this clone itself: Other DNA sequences within the sample encode an identical CDR3. This chain links TRBV5-1 with TRBJ1-2; 10 bases line up with TRBD1. V trimming: 0 bases; J trimming: 5 bases; junction bases outside the gene matches: 7. From germline, CDR1 is SGHRS and CDR2 YFSETQ. This CDR3 has 16 amino acids. CDR3 sequence (DNA): TGCGCCAGCAGCTTGGATACGACAGGGGGCAGATATGGCTACACCTTC. Its protein is CASSLDTTGGRYGYTF. The whole variable domain, filled in from reference TRBV5-1 and TRBJ1-2, reads KAGVTQTPRYLIKTRGQQVTLSCSPISGHRSVSWYQQTPGQGLQFLFEYFSETQRNKGNFPGRFSGRQFSNSRSEMNVSTLELGDSALYLCASSLDTTGGRYGYTFGSGTRLTVV.

The CDR3 spells CASSEQSMNEQFF. The CDR3 nucleotides read TGTGCCAGCAGTGAACAAAGCATGAATGAGCAGTTCTTC. The rearrangement joins TRBV2 to TRBJ2-1; the D is unclear. Trimming left V 2 bases short and J 7 bases short, with 9 bases between. The CDR3 loop spans 13 amino acids. Germline CDR1 SNHLY, CDR2 FYNNEI.

The chain couples TRBV10-3 to TRBJ2-7, with D possibly matching TRBD1 (6 bases). This CDR3 is built from 16 residues. Per germline, CDR1 ENHRY and CDR2 SYGVKD. V lost 2 bases and J lost 4, with 18 bases in between. CDR3 loop: CAISEESRGVGYEQYF. CDR3 nucleotide sequence: TGTGCCATCAGTGAGGAGAGCAGGGGCGTAGGTTACGAGCAGTACTTC.

The chain has TRBV6-4 and TRBJ2-3, with 9 positions matching TRBD1. Germline V CDR1 and CDR2: MRHNA, SNTAGT. CDR3 size: 17 residues. The V gene end was trimmed by 2 bases and the J gene end by 0 bases; junction bases not matched to a gene: 6. The CDR3 spells CASSDRGGTGSTDTQYF. Here the CDR3 DNA reads TGTGCCAGCAGTGACAGGGGGGGGACAGGGAGCACAGATACGCAGTATTTT.

The gene calls are TRBV18 and TRBJ1-3; no clear D. In germline, CDR1 is KGHSH, CDR2 LQKENI. The CDR3 has 16 residues. Trimming removed 5 bases at V and 4 bases at J, with 18 bases between. In DNA form, the CDR3 reads TGTGCCAGCTCAGGCCTGACCGGCGCCGGGGGAAACACCATATATTTT. Its protein is CASSGLTGAGGNTIYF.

The chain links TRBV11-3 to TRBJ2-3; D not certain. The V end lost 3 bases, the J end lost 6 bases, and 10 bases lay between the germline ends. Germline-derived CDR1 and CDR2 are SGHNT and YENEEA. The CDR3 consists of 13 residues. The CDR3 nucleotides read TGTGCCAGCAGCTTCGTGGGCCAGGATACGCAGTATTTT. It codes for CASSFVGQDTQYF.

The genes are TRBV6-1 and TRBJ2-7, with D tentatively TRBD2 (7 bases). Germline loops: CDR1 MNHNS, CDR2 SASEGT. V dropped 4 bases and J dropped 3 bases, with 10 bases sitting between them. The length of the CDR3 is 13 residues. CDR3 sequence reads: CASSGGGRYEQYF. The CDR3 nucleotides are TGTGCCAGCAGTGGCGGGGGCCGCTACGAGCAGTACTTC.

The rearrangement uses TRBV6-5 and TRBJ1-2; D is ambiguous. V gave up 2 bases and J gave up 4 bases, with 11 bases separating them. Looked up from germline, CDR1 is MNHEY and CDR2 is SVGAGI. This CDR3 spans 14 amino acids. In nucleotides, the CDR3 is TGTGCCAGCAGTTACAGCAGTGGAGGCTATGGCTACACCTTC. Its protein product is CASSYSSGGYGYTF.

The chain links TRBV19 to TRBJ1-6, with D possibly being TRBD1 (5 bases). Per the germline V gene, CDR1 is LNHDA and CDR2 is SQIVND (reference sequence). V was clipped by 2 bases and J by 0 bases, with 14 bases between them. This CDR3 region has 18 residues. CDR3 sequence: CASSIRDSFFSYNSPLHF. CDR3 in DNA: TGTGCCAGTAGTATAAGAGACAGTTTCTTCTCCTATAATTCACCCCTCCACTTT.

The V gene is TRBV6-5, the J gene TRBJ2-7; 10 bases agree with TRBD2. Unmatched junction bases numbered 4, after V lost 5 bases and J lost 3 bases. The CDR3 has 14 residues. Germline CDR1 MNHEY, CDR2 SVGAGI. The DNA for the CDR3 is TGTGCCAGCAGTGGGGGACTAGCGTTCTACGAGCAGTACTTC. This gives the protein CASSGGLAFYEQYF.

CDR3 DNA sequence: TGTGCCGCCCTTGGGACAAGGAACAATCAGCCCCAGCATTTT. Protein sequence: CAALGTRNNQPQHF. This chain connects TRBV6-1 to TRBJ1-5, with D perhaps TRBD1 (6 bases). This CDR3 contains 14 residues. The germline V gene encodes CDR1 MNHNS and CDR2 SASEGT. V was cut by 11 bases and J by 3 bases, with 17 bases left in between.

CDR3 DNA: TGTGCCAGCAGTTTGGCAGGGGGCGGGACAGATACGCAGTATTTT. Its translation is CASSLAGGGTDTQYF. V usage is TRBV27 and J usage is TRBJ2-3; 8 nucleotides match TRBD1. Per germline, CDR1 MNHEY and CDR2 SMNVEV (reference sequence). The CDR3 runs to 15 residues. Losses at the gene ends were 3 bases for V and 3 bases for J; bases not matched to a gene: 5.

This chain links TRBV6-1 with TRBJ1-4; D is perhaps TRBD1 (6 bases). The CDR3 runs 14 residues. Per germline, CDR1 MNHNS and CDR2 SASEGT. V shed 4 bases and J shed 8 bases, with 14 bases lying between them. The CDR3 DNA follows: TGTGCCAGCAGTGTACAGGGTCTGGGCGAAAAACTGTTTTTT. Protein sequence: CASSVQGLGEKLFF.

The V gene is TRBV30, the J gene TRBJ2-5; 13 positions agree with TRBD2. The CDR3 loop spans 16 amino acids. Germline CDR1 GTSNPN, CDR2 SVGIG (reference sequence). The trim removed 3 bases at V and 5 bases at J, leaving 9 bases unmatched. The CDR3 is CAWSRTSGGLRETQYF. CDR3 sequence (DNA): TGTGCCTGGAGCCGGACTAGCGGGGGATTGAGGGAGACCCAGTACTTC.

This clone was recorded only once. This sequence joins TRBV9 and TRBJ2-1; 13 bases are shared with TRBD2. Germline CDR1 and CDR2: SGDLS and YYNGEE. Trimming at V came to 4 bases and at J to 6 bases, leaving 4 bases not matched to a gene. The CDR3 totals 15 residues. CDR3 sequence reads: CASSTRLAGGNEQFF. The CDR3 DNA reads TGTGCCAGCAGCACTCGACTAGCGGGAGGCAATGAGCAGTTCTTC.

V gene TRBV12-5 combines with J gene TRBJ2-7; a possible D gene is TRBD2 (6 bases). The CDR3 length is 15 residues. CDR1 is LGHNT, CDR2 FRNRAP, per germline. The V end lost 3 bases, the J end lost 0 bases, and 12 bases lay between the germline ends. In nucleotides, the CDR3 is TGTGCTAGTGGTTTTCGGGACTTCAGCTCCTACGAGCAGTACTTC. Its protein product is CASGFRDFSSYEQYF.

The rearrangement links TRBV5-6 to TRBJ2-1; no firm D call. With 4 bases removed from V and 5 bases from J, the gap between germline ends came to 16 bases. This CDR3 comprises 15 residues. The germline gives CDR1 SGHDT, CDR2 YYEEEE. The CDR3 coding sequence is TGTGCCAGCAGCCTGGGCGGTCGGCCTAACAATGAGCAGTTCTTC. Translated, it gives CASSLGGRPNNEQFF.

This clone was detected only a few times. J is TRBJ1-3 and V is TRBV7-9; D ambiguous. Trimming shortened V by 1 base and J by 8 bases, and 6 bases separated the two germline ends. There are 12 residues in the CDR3. Germline V gives CDR1 SEHNR, CDR2 FQNEAQ (reference sequence). CDR3 in amino acids: CASSLGGDTIYF. CDR3 nucleotides: TGTGCCAGCAGCTTAGGCGGGGACACCATATATTTT.

The table lists this clone with a count of one. The rearrangement links TRBV9 to TRBJ2-3; D might be TRBD2 (5 bases). The germline gives CDR1 SGDLS, CDR2 YYNGEE. CDR3 length: 21 residues. Trimming shortened V by 0 bases and J by 0 bases, and 26 bases separated the two germline ends. This CDR3 is CASSVEATAWEQPRSTDTQYF. The CDR3 DNA reads TGTGCCAGCAGCGTAGAAGCTACTGCCTGGGAGCAGCCACGGAGCACAGATACGCAGTATTTT.

The V and J genes are TRBV6-5 and TRBJ2-5; TRBD2 aligns across 8 bases. This CDR3 spans 13 amino acids. V lost 9 bases and J lost 5; bases outside the gene matches: 8. Germline CDR1 is MNHEY and CDR2 is SVGAGI. CDR3 amino acids: CASKRGGPETQYF. DNA of the CDR3: TGTGCCAGTAAACGGGGGGGCCCGGAGACCCAGTACTTC.